This TCR beta chain was retrieved from a study of cytotoxic CD8 clonotypes in ibrutinib-treated CLL. Study observations and caveats: While tracking circulating CD8+ T-cell counts, baseline clonality exceeded that of age-matched healthy donors. Sustained-remission and progressing patients had unequal sampling times. Public clonotypes, found uncommonly, either contracted or stayed stable on treatment.

Germline loops: CDR1 SEHNR, CDR2 FQNEAQ (reference sequence). The V and J ends lost 3 bases and 3 bases, in that order; junction bases with no gene match: 3. The CDR3 covers 14 residues. Some clones are missing from TCRdb's copy, which holds only in-frame ones; the method was immunoSEQ multiplex PCR. The sample records some 200,000 clones, around 75% being singletons. A word on this clone: Its antigen is still unknown.

This TCR was recovered from a human donor with chronic lymphocytic leukemia. The chain is built from TRBV7-9 and TRBJ1-2; 8 nucleotides align to TRBD1. The sequenced sample was PBMCs, obtained after 12 months of ibrutinib treatment. The CDR3 DNA reads TGTGCCAGCAGCTTCAGGGGGCCTGACTATGGCTACACCTTC. Amino acids: CASSFRGPDYGYTF. The whole variable domain, remainder taken from reference TRBV7-9 and TRBJ1-2, is DTGVSQNPRHKITKRGQNVTFRCDPISEHNRLYWYRQTLGQGPEFLTYFQNEAQLEKSRLLSDRFSAERPKGSFSTLEIQRTEQGDSAMYLCASSFRGPDYGYTFGSGTRLTVV.